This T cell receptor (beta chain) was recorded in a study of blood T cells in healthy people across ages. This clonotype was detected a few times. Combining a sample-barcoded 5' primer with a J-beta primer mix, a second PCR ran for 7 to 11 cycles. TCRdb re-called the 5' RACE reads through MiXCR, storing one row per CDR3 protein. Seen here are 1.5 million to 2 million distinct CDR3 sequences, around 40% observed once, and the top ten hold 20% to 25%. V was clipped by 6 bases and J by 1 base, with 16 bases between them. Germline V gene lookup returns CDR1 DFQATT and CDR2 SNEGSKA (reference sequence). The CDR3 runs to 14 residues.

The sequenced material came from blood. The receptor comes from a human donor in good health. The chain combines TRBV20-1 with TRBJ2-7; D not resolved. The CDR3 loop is CSAPTEKSSYEQYF. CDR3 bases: TGCAGTGCACCCACAGAGAAATCTTCCTACGAGCAGTACTTC.